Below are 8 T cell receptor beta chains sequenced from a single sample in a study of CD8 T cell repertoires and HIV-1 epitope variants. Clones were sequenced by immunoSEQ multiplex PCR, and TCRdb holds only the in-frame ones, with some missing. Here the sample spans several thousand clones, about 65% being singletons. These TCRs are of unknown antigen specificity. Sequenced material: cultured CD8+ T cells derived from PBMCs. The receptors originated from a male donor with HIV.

CDR3 region: CASTYYNEQFF. The CDR3 DNA reads as TGTGCCAGCACCTACTACAATGAGCAGTTCTTC. The chain combines TRBV7-2 with TRBJ2-1, with no clear D. The CDR3 has 11 residues. Germline loops: CDR1 SGHTA, CDR2 FQGNSA. V was shortened by 7 bases and J by 3 bases, with 4 bases between the two germline ends. The full variable domain, with the rest looked up from reference TRBV7-2 and TRBJ2-1, is GAGVSQSPSNKVTEKGKDVELRCDPISGHTALYWYRQSLGQGLEFLIYFQGNSAPDKSGLPSDRFSAERTGGSVSTLTIQRTQQEDSAVYLCASTYYNEQFFGPGTRLTVL.

This chain's CDR3 is CASTPREGTEAFF. The CDR3, as DNA: TGTGCCAGCACCCCCAGGGAGGGCACTGAAGCTTTCTTT. The chain recombines TRBV2 with TRBJ1-1; tentatively, D is TRBD1 (5 bases). The CDR3 spans 13 residues. Germline assignment: CDR1 SNHLY and CDR2 FYNNEI. Trimming cost V 7 bases and J 4 bases, with 13 bases left between them.

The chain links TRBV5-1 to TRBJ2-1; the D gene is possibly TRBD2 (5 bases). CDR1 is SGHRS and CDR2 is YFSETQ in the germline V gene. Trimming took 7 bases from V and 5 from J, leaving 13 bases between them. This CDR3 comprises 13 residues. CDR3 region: CASLGLEDNEQFF. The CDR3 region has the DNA TGCGCCAGCCTAGGACTGGAGGACAATGAGCAGTTCTTC.

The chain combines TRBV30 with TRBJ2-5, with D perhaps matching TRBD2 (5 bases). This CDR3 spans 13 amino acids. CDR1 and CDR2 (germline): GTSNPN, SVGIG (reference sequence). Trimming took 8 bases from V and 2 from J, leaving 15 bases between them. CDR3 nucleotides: TGTGCCGGGTTTGATGGAGGACAAGAGACCCAGTACTTC. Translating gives CAGFDGGQETQYF.

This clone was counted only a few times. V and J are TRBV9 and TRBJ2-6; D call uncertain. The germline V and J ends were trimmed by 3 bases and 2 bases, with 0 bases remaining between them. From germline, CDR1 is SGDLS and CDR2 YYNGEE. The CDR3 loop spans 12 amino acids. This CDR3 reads CASSAGANVLTF. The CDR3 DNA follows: TGTGCCAGCAGCGCTGGGGCCAACGTCCTGACTTTC.

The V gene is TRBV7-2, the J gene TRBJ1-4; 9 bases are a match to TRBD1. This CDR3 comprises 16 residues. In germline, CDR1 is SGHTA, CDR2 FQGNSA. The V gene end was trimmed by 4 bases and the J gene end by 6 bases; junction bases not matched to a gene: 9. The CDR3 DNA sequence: TGTGCCAGCAGCTCCCCGCCACAGGGGGCTTATGAAAAACTGTTTTTT. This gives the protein CASSSPPQGAYEKLFF.

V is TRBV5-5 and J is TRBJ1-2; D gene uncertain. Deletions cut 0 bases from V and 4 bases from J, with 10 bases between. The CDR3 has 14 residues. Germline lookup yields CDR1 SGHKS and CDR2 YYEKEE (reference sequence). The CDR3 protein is CASSLGTIGYGYTF. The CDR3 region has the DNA TGTGCCAGCAGCTTGGGGACCATAGGCTATGGCTACACCTTC.

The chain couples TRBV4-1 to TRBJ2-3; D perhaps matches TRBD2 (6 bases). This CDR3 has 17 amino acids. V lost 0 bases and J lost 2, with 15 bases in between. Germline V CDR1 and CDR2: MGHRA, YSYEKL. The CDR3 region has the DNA TGCGCCAGCAGCCAAGATCCCTGGGGACTCCCCACAGATACGCAGTATTTT. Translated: CASSQDPWGLPTDTQYF.